A single sample gave rise to the 9 T cell receptor beta chains below, sequenced in a study of tumor and adjacent non-tumor tissue in lung cancer (dated by TCRdb to the late 2010s). RNA was extracted from bulk unsorted tissue and checked for quality with a NanoDrop ND-1000 and an Agilent 2100. For the normal lung samples, distant non-tumor tissue was collected more than 3 cm away from the tumor edge. The library was produced with multiplex PCR. Sequenced using an Illumina HiSeq 2500. TCRbeta libraries were constructed through three rounds of nested PCR with primers (Table S4) according to protocols adapted from ARM-PCR. The public reads were run again by TCRdb, first through fastp at Q25 and then through MiXCR, and only productive beta chains were kept. Each entry merges the rows of one CDR3 protein and shows their most common DNA and genes. A total of 40,000 or so distinct CDR3 sequences appear in this sample, 60% of them only once. The ten biggest clones cover less than 55% of the sample.

Specimen: distant non-tumor lung tissue. These receptors were obtained from a man in his forties or fifties with non-small cell lung cancer.

On this clonotype: Relative to the germline gene, one junction end is altered; a read error may explain this. The chain is built from TRBV28 and TRBJ1-4; tentative D call: TRBD1 (5 bases). The CDR3 totals 16 residues. CDR1 and CDR2 (germline): MDHEN, SYDVKM. CDR3 DNA: TGTACCAGCACTTTATCCTCGGGACGGATTAATGAAAAACTGTTTTTT. Its translation is CTSTLSSGRINEKLFF.

This clonotype was detected many times. V gene TRBV5-1 combines with J gene TRBJ2-3, with 7 bases aligning to TRBD1. CDR1 and CDR2 from the germline V gene are SGHRS and YFSETQ. This CDR3 spans 14 amino acids. J gave up 2 bases and V 3 bases, and 3 bases lay outside the gene matches. This CDR3 is CASSYGQDTDTQYF. Written as DNA, the CDR3 is TGCGCCAGCAGCTACGGACAGGACACAGATACGCAGTATTTT.

The CDR3: CASRGAGAGTYTQYF. The CDR3 DNA is TGCGCCAGTAGAGGAGCGGGAGCGGGAACATATACGCAGTATTTT. The chain is built from TRBV10-1 and TRBJ2-3; 8 nucleotides line up with TRBD2. CDR3 length: 15 amino acids. J was trimmed by 7 bases and V by 9 bases; bases with no gene match: 15. Per the germline V gene, CDR1 is WNHNN and CDR2 is SYGVQD (reference sequence).

This clonotype was counted at least ten times. This chain uses TRBV6-5 with TRBJ2-5; D is unclear. CDR1 and CDR2 (germline): MNHEY, SVGAGI. V gave up 0 bases and J gave up 3 bases, with 11 bases separating them. The CDR3 has 15 amino acids. This CDR3 reads CASSYSRGTKETQYF. The CDR3, as DNA: TGTGCCAGCAGTTACTCCCGCGGAACCAAAGAGACCCAGTACTTC.

This clonotype was counted between two and nine times. This rearrangement joins TRBV5-1 to TRBJ1-3; D uncertain. The CDR3 extends over 15 amino acids. Germline CDR1 reads SGHRS; CDR2 reads YFSETQ. V was shortened by 0 bases and J by 3 bases, with 10 bases between the two germline ends. CDR3 loop: CASSLDQPGGNTIYF. CDR3 nucleotides: TGCGCCAGCAGCTTGGATCAGCCAGGTGGAAACACCATATATTTT. Filled out from reference TRBV5-1 and TRBJ1-3, the complete variable domain reads KAGVTQTPRYLIKTRGQQVTLSCSPISGHRSVSWYQQTPGQGLQFLFEYFSETQRNKGNFPGRFSGRQFSNSRSEMNVSTLELGDSALYLCASSLDQPGGNTIYFGEGSWLTVV.

This chain uses TRBV28 with TRBJ2-5, with 11 nucleotides matching TRBD1. Germline V gives CDR1 MDHEN, CDR2 SYDVKM. Trimming took 5 bases from V and 8 from J; bases not matched to a gene: 10. CDR3 size: 15 residues. For the CDR3, the DNA is TGTGCCAGCAGTGGAGCCGGGACAGGGGGAGAAACCCAGTACTTC. As protein: CASSGAGTGGETQYF.

The chain couples TRBV2 to TRBJ2-1; tentative D call: TRBD1 (6 bases). CDR3 size: 16 residues. Germline values: CDR1 SNHLY, CDR2 FYNNEI. The V and J ends lost 8 bases and 0 bases respectively, with 17 bases between them. The CDR3 DNA reads as TGTGCCAGCGGAACGGACAGACCGAGCTCCTACAATGAGCAGTTCTTC. Translated: CASGTDRPSSYNEQFF.

This clonotype has ten or more counts. The V call is TRBV12-3 or TRBV12-4, the J call TRBJ1-3, with TRBD1 as a possible D gene (6 bases). The CDR3 contains 14 residues. The ends were cut back, 5 bases at V and 8 bases at J, with 16 bases in the middle. CDR3 loop: CASSAGTEGDTIYF. CDR3 bases: TGTGCCAGCAGTGCCGGGACGGAGGGGGACACCATATATTTT.

This clonotype was detected a few times. Being one base from a much bigger clone, this may be a read error. The chain couples TRBV5-1 to TRBJ2-3, with TRBD2 matching over 7 bases. CDR1 and CDR2 (germline): SGHRS, YFSETQ. This CDR3 region has 14 residues. For the CDR3, the DNA is TGCGCCTGCAGCTTGGCCACTAGCGCAGATACGCAGTATTTT. This codes for CACSLATSADTQYF.